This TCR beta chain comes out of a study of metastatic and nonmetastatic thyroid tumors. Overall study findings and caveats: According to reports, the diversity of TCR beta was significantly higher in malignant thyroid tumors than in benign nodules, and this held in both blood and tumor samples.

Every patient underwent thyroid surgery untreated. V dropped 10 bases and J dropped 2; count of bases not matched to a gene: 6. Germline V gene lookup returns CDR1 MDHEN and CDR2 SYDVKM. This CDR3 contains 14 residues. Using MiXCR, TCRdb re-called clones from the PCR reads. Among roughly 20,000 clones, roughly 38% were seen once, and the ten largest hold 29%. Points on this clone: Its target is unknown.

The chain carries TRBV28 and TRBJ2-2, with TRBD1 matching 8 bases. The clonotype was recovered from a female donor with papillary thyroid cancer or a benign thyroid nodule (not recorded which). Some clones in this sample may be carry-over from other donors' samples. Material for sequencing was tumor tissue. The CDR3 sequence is CAIRTGLNTGELFF. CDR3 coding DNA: TGTGCCATCCGGACAGGGCTTAACACCGGGGAGCTGTTTTTT.